A single sample is the source of the 18 T cell receptor beta chains below, sequenced in a study of blood T cell repertoires in COVID-19. Repertoires were generated with immunoSEQ multiplex PCR, while TCRdb's copy carries only in-frame clones and drops some. The sample carries approximately 200,000 clones, approximately 90% recorded once. Sample: peripheral blood. These receptors came from a man aged 25 to 40 with acute or convalescent COVID-19.

The chain combines TRBV5-1 with TRBJ1-1; D is unclear. The V end was cut by 4 bases, the J end by 3 bases, with 16 bases between. The CDR3 contains 15 residues. Per the germline V gene, CDR1 is SGHRS and CDR2 is YFSETQ. The CDR3 region has the DNA TGCGCCAGCAGCCCCCGGTGGAGGGCGGACACTGAAGCTTTCTTT. Its translation is CASSPRWRADTEAFF.

The chain is built from TRBV3-1 (or the pseudogene TRBV3-2) and TRBJ2-5; 8 nucleotides agree with TRBD1. Germline-derived CDR1 and CDR2 are LGHDT and YNNKEL (reference sequence). The junction had 9 bases not matched to a gene; V was cut back by 1 base and J by 5 bases. The CDR3 is made up of 16 amino acids. The CDR3 region is CASSQGRQGIRETQYF. Written as DNA, the CDR3 is TGTGCCAGCAGCCAAGGGAGACAGGGGATAAGGGAGACCCAGTACTTC.

The chain uses TRBV10-3 and TRBJ1-6; D remains unclear. The ends were cut back, 0 bases at V and 8 bases at J, with 2 bases in the middle. Germline CDR1 reads ENHRY; CDR2 reads SYGVKD. The CDR3 is 12 residues long. CDR3 in amino acids: CAISESYSPLHF. CDR3 in DNA: TGTGCCATCAGTGAGTCCTATTCACCCCTCCACTTT.

This sequence joins TRBV6-5 and TRBJ2-5; D remains unclear. In germline, CDR1 is MNHEY, CDR2 SVGAGI. There are 14 residues in the CDR3. With 2 bases removed from V and 1 base from J, the gap between germline ends came to 8 bases. DNA of the CDR3: TGTGCCAGCAGTTACGAACAGCTCCAAGAGACCCAGTACTTC. Translation gives CASSYEQLQETQYF.

This clone was seen a single time. This rearrangement joins TRBV28 to TRBJ1-2; 7 nucleotides align to TRBD1. The CDR3 covers 13 residues. V lost 6 bases to trimming and J lost 2 bases; unmatched junction nucleotides: 3. The V gene's germline CDR1 is MDHEN and CDR2 SYDVKM. CDR3 DNA: TGTGCCAGCAGGGGACAGATAAACTATGGCTACACCTTC. Its protein product is CASRGQINYGYTF.

This chain joins TRBV19 and TRBJ1-4, with 8 bases fitting TRBD1. Germline CDR1 is LNHDA and CDR2 is SQIVND (reference sequence). This CDR3 spans 15 amino acids. Losses at the gene ends were 5 bases for V and 8 bases for J; bases not matched to a gene: 10. CDR3 nucleotides: TGTGCCAGTAGTTTCTACGGACAGGGAAGCGAAAAACTGTTTTTT. It is translated as CASSFYGQGSEKLFF. Filled out from reference TRBV19 and TRBJ1-4, the complete variable domain reads DGGITQSPKYLFRKEGQNVTLSCEQNLNHDAMYWYRQDPGQGLRLIYYSQIVNDFQKGDIAEGYSVSREKKESFPLTVTSAQKNPTAFYLCASSFYGQGSEKLFFGSGTQLSVL.

The V and J genes are TRBV28 and TRBJ1-2; a possible D gene is TRBD1 (6 bases). Germline CDR1 reads MDHEN; CDR2 reads SYDVKM. V lost 5 bases, J lost 4 bases, and 20 bases lay in between. The CDR3 is 16 residues long. CDR3 coding DNA: TGTGCCAGCAGTCCGTCGACAGGAGTCAGCTCCTATGGCTACACCTTC. The encoded protein is CASSPSTGVSSYGYTF.

The rearrangement uses TRBV19 and TRBJ1-6; tentatively, D is TRBD1 (6 bases). The germline V gene encodes CDR1 LNHDA and CDR2 SQIVND (reference sequence). The CDR3 is 14 amino acids. The V gene lost 10 bases and the J gene lost 2 bases, with 12 bases spanning the gap. In nucleotides, the CDR3 is TGTGCCACCAGGACAGTCACCTATAATTCACCCCTCCACTTT. Its translation: CATRTVTYNSPLHF.

This chain links TRBV5-1 with TRBJ2-7, with D possibly matching TRBD1 (5 bases). V gave up 7 bases and J gave up 6 bases, with 17 bases separating them. Germline lookup yields CDR1 SGHRS and CDR2 YFSETQ. CDR3 size: 13 residues. CDR3 protein: CASSNDRHLEQYF. CDR3 bases: TGCGCCAGCTCCAACGACAGACATCTCGAGCAGTACTTC. Variable domain in full (rest from reference TRBV5-1 and TRBJ2-7): KAGVTQTPRYLIKTRGQQVTLSCSPISGHRSVSWYQQTPGQGLQFLFEYFSETQRNKGNFPGRFSGRQFSNSRSEMNVSTLELGDSALYLCASSNDRHLEQYFGPGTRLTVT.

The rearrangement joins TRBV5-4 to TRBJ1-1; no firm D call. With 0 bases removed from V and 2 bases from J, the gap between germline ends came to 8 bases. The CDR3 loop spans 14 amino acids. Germline V gene lookup returns CDR1 SGHNT and CDR2 YYREEE (reference sequence). This CDR3 reads CASSLEQTNTEAFF. Written as DNA, the CDR3 is TGTGCCAGCAGCTTGGAACAGACCAACACTGAAGCTTTCTTT.

The chain joins TRBV7-6 to TRBJ2-1; the D gene is possibly TRBD1 (6 bases). The CDR3 contains 16 residues. With 1 base removed from V and 5 bases from J, the gap between germline ends came to 15 bases. Looked up from germline, CDR1 is SGHVS and CDR2 is FNYEAQ. CDR3 bases: TGTGCCAGCAGCTTAGGGCCAGGGGTAAAGGACAATGAGCAGTTCTTC. As protein: CASSLGPGVKDNEQFF.

The chain joins TRBV5-1 to TRBJ2-2, with a tentative D call TRBD1 (6 bases). V shed 4 bases and J shed 6 bases, with 16 bases lying between them. Looked up from germline, CDR1 is SGHRS and CDR2 is YFSETQ. The CDR3 extends over 15 amino acids. This CDR3 is CASSVSLQGSGELFF. The CDR3 DNA reads as TGCGCCAGCAGCGTGAGTCTACAGGGCTCCGGGGAGCTGTTTTTT.

This clone was found once. This rearrangement joins TRBV19 to TRBJ2-5; 13 nucleotides line up with TRBD2. The germline gives CDR1 LNHDA, CDR2 SQIVND (reference sequence). J gave up 1 base and V 3 bases, and 5 bases lay outside the gene matches. The CDR3 has 17 residues. CDR3: CASSIYRTSGSQETQYF. The DNA for the CDR3 is TGTGCCAGTAGTATTTACCGGACTAGCGGGAGCCAAGAGACCCAGTACTTC.

The rearrangement joins TRBV20-1 to TRBJ1-2; D uncertain. This CDR3 is 9 amino acids long. The germline V gene has CDR1 DFQATT and CDR2 SNEGSKA (reference sequence). V shed 5 bases and J shed 12 bases, with 10 bases lying between them. CDR3 sequence: CSAPLENTF. The CDR3 DNA reads TGCAGTGCTCCCCTGGAGAACACCTTC.

The chain combines TRBV28 with TRBJ2-6; the D gene is possibly TRBD2 (7 bases). Germline CDR1 MDHEN, CDR2 SYDVKM. With 8 bases removed from V and 1 base from J, the gap between germline ends came to 15 bases. The CDR3 has 16 amino acids. The CDR3 spells CASGGGLRSGANVLTF. The CDR3 DNA is TGTGCCAGCGGGGGGGGCCTAAGGTCTGGGGCCAACGTCCTGACTTTC.

The V call is TRBV2, the J call TRBJ1-2, with no clear D. The CDR3 runs to 12 residues. Between the trimmed V and J ends, which lost 5 bases and 5 bases, there was a span of 9 bases. Germline V CDR1 and CDR2: SNHLY, FYNNEI. The CDR3 DNA is TGTGCCAGCAGTAAAAACTCTTATGGCTACACCTTC. Protein: CASSKNSYGYTF.

The chain links TRBV30 to TRBJ1-4, with D maybe TRBD1 (6 bases). Trimming pared 0 bases from V and 8 bases from J, leaving 10 bases between. Germline assignment: CDR1 GTSNPN and CDR2 SVGIG (reference sequence). This CDR3 comprises 13 residues. The CDR3 DNA sequence: TGTGCCTGGAGTGTACAGGGAAGGGAAAAACTGTTTTTT. Translation gives CAWSVQGREKLFF.

The V call is TRBV7-8, the J call TRBJ2-7; the match to TRBD2 covers 7 bases. CDR1 is SGHVS and CDR2 is FQNEAQ in the germline V gene. This CDR3 is built from 15 residues. J lost 3 bases, V lost 2 bases, and 7 bases had no gene match. The CDR3 region is CASSLWVGRNYEQYF. As DNA, the CDR3 is TGTGCCAGCAGCTTATGGGTCGGGAGGAACTACGAGCAGTACTTC.